These 7 T cell receptor beta chains came from one sample sequenced in a study of cytomegalovirus exposure and HLA in healthy donors listed by TCRdb under 2017. Library creation used the immunoSEQ multiplex PCR assay. A mixture of 60 forward primers for TCR Vbeta segments and 13 reverse primers for TCR Jbeta segments was used in the multiplex PCR. Drawn from immuneACCESS, this table holds only the in-frame rearrangements with V and J called that TCRdb kept. Clones are partly lost; checked studies trace under half to an unresolved V gene and leave the rest unexplained. Within this sample are over 130,000 clones, with 79% of them counted one time only. The ten largest clones represent approximately 6% of the sample. Sequencing was performed on PBMCs. These receptors originate from a man aged 50-59 years in good health and CMV-seropositive.

This sequence joins TRBV2 and TRBJ2-7; maybe TRBD2 (5 bases). CDR1 SNHLY and CDR2 FYNNEI come from the germline V gene. The V end was cut by 0 bases, the J end by 4 bases, with 10 bases between. The CDR3 runs 14 residues. This CDR3 reads CASSEAVRLYEQYF. For the CDR3, the DNA is TGTGCCAGCAGTGAAGCTGTCAGACTATACGAGCAGTACTTC.

The J gene is TRBJ2-2, the V gene TRBV5-1; D is perhaps TRBD1 (6 bases). The germline V gene encodes CDR1 SGHRS and CDR2 YFSETQ. The CDR3 has 17 amino acids. Deletions cut 0 bases from V and 2 bases from J, with 14 bases between. CDR3: CASSLVGQGTNTGELFF. CDR3 in DNA: TGCGCCAGCAGCTTGGTTGGCCAGGGGACAAACACCGGGGAGCTGTTTTTT.

The V gene is TRBV28, the J gene TRBJ2-7, with 11 nucleotides matching TRBD2. The CDR3 is 16 amino acids. J gave up 7 bases and V 3 bases, and 11 bases lay outside the gene matches. CDR1 is MDHEN and CDR2 is SYDVKM in the germline V gene. CDR3 loop: CASSFLIAGGPSEQYF. The CDR3 DNA sequence: TGTGCCAGCAGTTTCCTAATAGCGGGAGGGCCGAGTGAGCAGTACTTC.

The rearrangement uses TRBV5-1 and TRBJ1-1, with 9 bases that match TRBD1. CDR3 length: 16 residues. The V segment lost 1 base and the J segment 7 bases; nucleotides outside the gene matches: 11. CDR1 is SGHRS, CDR2 YFSETQ, per germline. The CDR3 DNA follows: TGCGCCAGCAGCTTGAGGCCGGGACAGGGTGGTGGTGAAGCTTTCTTT. It codes for CASSLRPGQGGGEAFF.

This clone was detected ten times or more. The CDR3 nucleotides read TGTGCCACCGGCGAAGGGGTGAGCACTGAAGCTTTCTTT. Protein sequence: CATGEGVSTEAFF. V usage is TRBV10-3 and J usage is TRBJ1-1, with a possible D match to TRBD1 (5 bases). The V gene lost 10 bases and the J gene lost 4 bases, with 16 bases spanning the gap. CDR3 length equals 13 residues. The V gene's germline CDR1 is ENHRY and CDR2 SYGVKD.

V gene TRBV5-1 combines with J gene TRBJ2-7; 7 nucleotides line up with TRBD1. CDR3 size: 13 residues. CDR1 is SGHRS, CDR2 YFSETQ, per germline. V was pared by 4 bases and J by 5 bases, with 6 bases of the junction left unmatched. The CDR3 region has the DNA TGCGCCAGCAGCCTCGGGACAGCGAACGAGCAGTACTTC. It is translated as CASSLGTANEQYF.

The V and J genes are TRBV6-5 and TRBJ2-7; the match to TRBD2 covers 8 bases. This CDR3 has 13 residues. V was pared by 5 bases and J by 5 bases, with 5 bases of the junction left unmatched. CDR1 and CDR2 (germline): MNHEY, SVGAGI. CDR3: CASSEREWDEQYF. The CDR3 region has the DNA TGTGCCAGCAGTGAGCGGGAGTGGGACGAGCAGTACTTC.